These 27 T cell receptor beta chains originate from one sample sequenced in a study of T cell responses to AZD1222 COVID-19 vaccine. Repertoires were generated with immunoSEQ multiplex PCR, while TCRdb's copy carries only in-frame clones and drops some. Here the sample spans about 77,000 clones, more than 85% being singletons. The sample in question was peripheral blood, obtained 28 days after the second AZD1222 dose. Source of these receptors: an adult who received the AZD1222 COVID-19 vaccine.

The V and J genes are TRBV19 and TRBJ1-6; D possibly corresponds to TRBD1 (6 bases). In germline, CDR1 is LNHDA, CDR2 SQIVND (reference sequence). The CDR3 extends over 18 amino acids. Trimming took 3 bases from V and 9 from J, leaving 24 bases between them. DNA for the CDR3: TGTGCCAGTAGTATTGCAGGGGATCGAGCCGGAGGGGGTTCACCCCTCCACTTT. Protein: CASSIAGDRAGGGSPLHF.

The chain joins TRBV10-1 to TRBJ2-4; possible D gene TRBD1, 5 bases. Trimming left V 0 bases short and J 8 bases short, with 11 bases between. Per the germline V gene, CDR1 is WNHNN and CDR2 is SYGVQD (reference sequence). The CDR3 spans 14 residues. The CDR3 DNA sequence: TGCGCCAGCAGTGAGTCCGCAGGGATGTACATTCAGTACTTC. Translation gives CASSESAGMYIQYF.

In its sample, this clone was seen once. CDR3 DNA: TGTGCCAGCAGTGTGGGGGCCGCGGGCTCCGCGAACACCGGGGAGCTGTTTTTT. It translates to CASSVGAAGSANTGELFF. J is TRBJ2-2 and V is TRBV6-4; D possibly corresponds to TRBD1 (6 bases). CDR1 MRHNA and CDR2 SNTAGT come from the germline V gene. The CDR3 is 18 amino acids. V lost 4 bases and J lost 0, with 18 bases in between.

In nucleotides, the CDR3 is TGTGCCAGCAGCTCAGGGGTCGGGAACACTGAAGCTTTCTTT. Its translation: CASSSGVGNTEAFF. The chain employs TRBV5-5 and TRBJ1-1; possible D gene TRBD1, 6 bases. The V and J ends lost 3 bases and 1 base respectively, with 10 bases between them. The V gene's germline CDR1 is SGHKS and CDR2 YYEKEE (reference sequence). This CDR3 is built from 14 residues.

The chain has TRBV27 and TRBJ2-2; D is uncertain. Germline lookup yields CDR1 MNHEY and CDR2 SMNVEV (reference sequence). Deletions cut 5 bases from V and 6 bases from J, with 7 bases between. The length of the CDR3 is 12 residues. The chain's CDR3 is CASSPMAGELFF. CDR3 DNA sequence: TGTGCCAGCAGTCCAATGGCCGGGGAGCTGTTTTTT.

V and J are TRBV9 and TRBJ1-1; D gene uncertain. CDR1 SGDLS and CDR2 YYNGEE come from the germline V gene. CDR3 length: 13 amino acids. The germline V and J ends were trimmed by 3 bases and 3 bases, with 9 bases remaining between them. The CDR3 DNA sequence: TGTGCCAGCAGCGAAGACGGTTACACTGAAGCTTTCTTT. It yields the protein CASSEDGYTEAFF.

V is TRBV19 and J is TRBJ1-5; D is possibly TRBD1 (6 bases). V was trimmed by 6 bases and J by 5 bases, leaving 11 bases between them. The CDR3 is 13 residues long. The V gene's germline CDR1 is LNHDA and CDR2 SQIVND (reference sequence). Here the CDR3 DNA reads TGTGCCAGTAGCTCACAGGGACATCAGCCCCAGCATTTT. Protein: CASSSQGHQPQHF.

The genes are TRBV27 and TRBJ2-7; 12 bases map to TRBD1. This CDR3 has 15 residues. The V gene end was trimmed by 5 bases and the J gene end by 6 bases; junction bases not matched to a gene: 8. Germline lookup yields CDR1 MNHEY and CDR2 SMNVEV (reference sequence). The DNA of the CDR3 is TGTGCCAGCAGTCTGGCCGGGACAGGGGGCGCCGAGCAGTACTTC. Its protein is CASSLAGTGGAEQYF.

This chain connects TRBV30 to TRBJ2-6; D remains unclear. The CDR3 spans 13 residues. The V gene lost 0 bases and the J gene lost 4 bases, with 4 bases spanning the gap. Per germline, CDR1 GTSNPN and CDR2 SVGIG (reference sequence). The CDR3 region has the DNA TGTGCCTGGAGTGTGGGGGGGGCCAACGTCCTGACTTTC. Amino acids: CAWSVGGANVLTF.

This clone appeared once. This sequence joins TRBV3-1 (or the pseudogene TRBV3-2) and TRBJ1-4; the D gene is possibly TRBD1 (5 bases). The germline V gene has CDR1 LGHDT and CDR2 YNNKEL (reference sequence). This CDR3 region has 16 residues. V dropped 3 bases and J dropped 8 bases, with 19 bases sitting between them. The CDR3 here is CASSHHGGTGEEKLFF. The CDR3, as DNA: TGTGCCAGCAGCCATCACGGTGGGACCGGGGAGGAAAAACTGTTTTTT.

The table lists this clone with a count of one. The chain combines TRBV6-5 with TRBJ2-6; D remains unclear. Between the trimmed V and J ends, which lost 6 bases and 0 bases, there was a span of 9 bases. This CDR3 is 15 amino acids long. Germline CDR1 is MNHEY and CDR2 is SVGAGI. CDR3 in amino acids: CASSLEISGANVLTF. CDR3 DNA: TGTGCCAGCAGCCTCGAGATCTCTGGGGCCAACGTCCTGACTTTC.

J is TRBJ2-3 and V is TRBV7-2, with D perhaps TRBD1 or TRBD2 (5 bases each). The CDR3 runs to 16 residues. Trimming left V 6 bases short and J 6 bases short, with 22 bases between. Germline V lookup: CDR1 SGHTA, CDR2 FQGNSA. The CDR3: CASSSRTRGVRDTQYF. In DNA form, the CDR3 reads TGTGCCAGCAGTTCCAGGACTCGAGGGGTTAGGGATACGCAGTATTTT.

The CDR3 reads CASRRDWTNSPLHF. For the CDR3, the DNA is TGTGCCAGCAGGAGGGACTGGACGAATTCACCCCTCCACTTT. The chain links TRBV25-1 to TRBJ1-6; a weak D match, TRBD1 (5 bases). Germline V CDR1 and CDR2: MGHDK, SYGVNS. The CDR3 runs 14 residues. V dropped 6 bases and J dropped 7 bases, with 13 bases sitting between them.

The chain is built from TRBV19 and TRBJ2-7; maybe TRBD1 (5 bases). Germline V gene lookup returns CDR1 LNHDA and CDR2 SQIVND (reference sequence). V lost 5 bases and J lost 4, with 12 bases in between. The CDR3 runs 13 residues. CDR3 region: CASSVAGLYEQYF. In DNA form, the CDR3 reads TGTGCCAGTAGTGTCGCAGGGTTGTACGAGCAGTACTTC.

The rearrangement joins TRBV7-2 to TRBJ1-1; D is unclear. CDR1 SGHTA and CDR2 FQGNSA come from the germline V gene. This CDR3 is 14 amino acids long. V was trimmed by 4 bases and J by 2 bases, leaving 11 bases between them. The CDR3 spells CASSSAISNTEAFF. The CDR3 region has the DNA TGTGCCAGCAGCTCCGCCATTAGTAACACTGAAGCTTTCTTT.

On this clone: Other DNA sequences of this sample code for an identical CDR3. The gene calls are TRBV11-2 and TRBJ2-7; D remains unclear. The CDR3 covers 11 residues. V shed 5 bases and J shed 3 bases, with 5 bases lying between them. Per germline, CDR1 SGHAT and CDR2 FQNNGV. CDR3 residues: CASSLNYEQYF. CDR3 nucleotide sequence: TGTGCCAGCAGCCTAAACTACGAGCAGTACTTC.

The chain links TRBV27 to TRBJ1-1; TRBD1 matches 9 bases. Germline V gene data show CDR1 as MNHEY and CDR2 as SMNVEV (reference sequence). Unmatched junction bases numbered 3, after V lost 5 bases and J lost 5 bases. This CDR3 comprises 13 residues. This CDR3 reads CASSKGQGTEAFF. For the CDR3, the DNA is TGTGCCAGCAGTAAAGGACAGGGGACTGAAGCTTTCTTT.

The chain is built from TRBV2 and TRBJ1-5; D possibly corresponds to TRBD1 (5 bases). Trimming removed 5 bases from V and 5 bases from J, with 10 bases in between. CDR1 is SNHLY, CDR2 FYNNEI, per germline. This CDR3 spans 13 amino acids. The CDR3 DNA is TGTGCCAGCAGTAGAGGGGCGGATCAGCCCCAGCATTTT. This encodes CASSRGADQPQHF.

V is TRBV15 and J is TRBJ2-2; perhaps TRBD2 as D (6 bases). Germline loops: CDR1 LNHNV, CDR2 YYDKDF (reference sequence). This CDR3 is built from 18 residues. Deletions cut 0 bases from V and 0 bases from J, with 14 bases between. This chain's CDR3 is CATSRDPGGLTNTGELFF. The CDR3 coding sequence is TGTGCCACCAGCAGAGATCCTGGGGGACTCACGAACACCGGGGAGCTGTTTTTT.

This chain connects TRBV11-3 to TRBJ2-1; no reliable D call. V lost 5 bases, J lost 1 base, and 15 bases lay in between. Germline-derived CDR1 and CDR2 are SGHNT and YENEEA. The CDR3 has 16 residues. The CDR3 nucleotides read TGTGCCAGCAGCCAGTATCGCAGTGGGTCCTACAATGAGCAGTTCTTC. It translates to CASSQYRSGSYNEQFF. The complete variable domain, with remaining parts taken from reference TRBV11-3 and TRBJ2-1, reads EAGVVQSPRYKIIEKKQPVAFWCNPISGHNTLYWYLQNLGQGPELLIRYENEEAVDDSQLPKDRFSAERLKGVDSTLKIQPAELGDSAVYLCASSQYRSGSYNEQFFGPGTRLTVL.

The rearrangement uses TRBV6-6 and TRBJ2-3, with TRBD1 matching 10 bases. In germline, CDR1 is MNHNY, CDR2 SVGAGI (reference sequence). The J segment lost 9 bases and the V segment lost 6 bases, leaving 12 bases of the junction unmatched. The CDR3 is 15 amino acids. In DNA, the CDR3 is TGTGCCAGCAGCCTTGGGACAGGGGAGAGGAGAACGCAGTATTTT. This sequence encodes CASSLGTGERRTQYF.

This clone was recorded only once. The CDR3 spells CASSLIRGLQETQYF. The DNA for the CDR3 is TGTGCCAGCAGTTTAATCAGAGGTCTCCAAGAGACCCAGTACTTC. This rearrangement joins TRBV7-2 to TRBJ2-5; no definite D call. CDR3 length: 15 amino acids. Germline assignment: CDR1 SGHTA and CDR2 FQGNSA. Trimming pared 6 bases from V and 1 base from J, leaving 15 bases between.

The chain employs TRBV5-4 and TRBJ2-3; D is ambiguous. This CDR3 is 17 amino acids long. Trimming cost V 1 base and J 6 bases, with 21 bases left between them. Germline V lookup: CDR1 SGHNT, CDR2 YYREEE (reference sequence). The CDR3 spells CASSLPDSGYVRDTQYF. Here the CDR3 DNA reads TGTGCCAGCAGCTTGCCCGATTCCGGATATGTGCGGGATACGCAGTATTTT.

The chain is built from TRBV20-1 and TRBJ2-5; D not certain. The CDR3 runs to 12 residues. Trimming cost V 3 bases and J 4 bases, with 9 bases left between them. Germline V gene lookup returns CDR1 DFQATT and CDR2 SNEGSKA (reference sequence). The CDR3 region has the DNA TGCAGTGCTAGTATAGGGCCAGAGACCCAGTACTTC. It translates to CSASIGPETQYF.

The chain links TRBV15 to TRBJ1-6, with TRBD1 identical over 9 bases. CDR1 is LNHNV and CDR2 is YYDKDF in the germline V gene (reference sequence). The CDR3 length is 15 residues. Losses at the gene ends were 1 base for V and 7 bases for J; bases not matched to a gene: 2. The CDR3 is CATSRAGQGNSPLHF. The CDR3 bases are TGTGCCACCAGCAGAGCAGGACAGGGGAATTCACCCCTCCACTTT.

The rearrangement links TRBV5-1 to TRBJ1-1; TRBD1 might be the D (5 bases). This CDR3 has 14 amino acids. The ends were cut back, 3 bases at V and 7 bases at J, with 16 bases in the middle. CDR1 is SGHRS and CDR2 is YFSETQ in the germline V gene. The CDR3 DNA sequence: TGCGCCAGCAGCTCTCGGGACCCCCAGGGTGAAGCTTTCTTT. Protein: CASSSRDPQGEAFF.

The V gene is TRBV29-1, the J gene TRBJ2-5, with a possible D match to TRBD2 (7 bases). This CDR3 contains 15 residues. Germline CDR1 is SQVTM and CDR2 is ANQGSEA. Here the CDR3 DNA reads TGCATTCCTTGGGAGGGGACAAGCCGGTCAGAGACCCAGTACTTC. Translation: CIPWEGTSRSETQYF. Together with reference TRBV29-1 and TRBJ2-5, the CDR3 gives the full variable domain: SAVISQKPSRDICQRGTSLTIQCQVDSQVTMMFWYRQQPGQSLTLIATANQGSEATYESGFVIDKFPISRPNLTFSTLTVSNMSPEDSSIYLCIPWEGTSRSETQYFGPGTRLLVL.